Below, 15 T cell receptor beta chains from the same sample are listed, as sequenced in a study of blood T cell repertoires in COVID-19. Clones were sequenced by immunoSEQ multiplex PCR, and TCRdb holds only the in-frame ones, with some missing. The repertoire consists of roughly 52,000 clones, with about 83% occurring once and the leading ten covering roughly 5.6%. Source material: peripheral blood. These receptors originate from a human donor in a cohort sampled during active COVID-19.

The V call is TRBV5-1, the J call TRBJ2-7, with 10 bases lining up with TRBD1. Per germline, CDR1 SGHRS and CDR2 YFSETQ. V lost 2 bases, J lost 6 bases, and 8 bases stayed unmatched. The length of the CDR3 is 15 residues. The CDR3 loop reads CASSFAGTGESEQYF. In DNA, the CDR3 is TGCGCCAGCAGCTTTGCCGGGACAGGGGAATCCGAGCAGTACTTC. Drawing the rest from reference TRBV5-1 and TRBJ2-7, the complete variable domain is KAGVTQTPRYLIKTRGQQVTLSCSPISGHRSVSWYQQTPGQGLQFLFEYFSETQRNKGNFPGRFSGRQFSNSRSEMNVSTLELGDSALYLCASSFAGTGESEQYFGPGTRLTVT.

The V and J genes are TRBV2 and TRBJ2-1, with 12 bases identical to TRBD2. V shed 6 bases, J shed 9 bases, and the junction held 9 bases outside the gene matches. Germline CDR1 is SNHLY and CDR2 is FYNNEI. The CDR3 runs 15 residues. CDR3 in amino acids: CASRRGLAGFGEQFF. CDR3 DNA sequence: TGTGCCAGCAGGAGAGGACTAGCGGGGTTCGGTGAGCAGTTCTTC.

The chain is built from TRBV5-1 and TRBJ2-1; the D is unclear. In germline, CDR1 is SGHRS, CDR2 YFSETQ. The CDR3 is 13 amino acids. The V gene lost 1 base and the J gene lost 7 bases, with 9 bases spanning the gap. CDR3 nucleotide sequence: TGCGCCAGCAGCTTGCCCGGTTTGAATGAGCAGTTCTTC. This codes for CASSLPGLNEQFF.

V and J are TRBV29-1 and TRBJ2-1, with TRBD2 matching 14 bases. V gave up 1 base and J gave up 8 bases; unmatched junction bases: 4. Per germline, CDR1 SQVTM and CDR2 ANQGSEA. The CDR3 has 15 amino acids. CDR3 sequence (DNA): TGCAGCGTTGAAGTACGACTAGCGGGGGGGTATGAGCAGTTCTTC. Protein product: CSVEVRLAGGYEQFF.

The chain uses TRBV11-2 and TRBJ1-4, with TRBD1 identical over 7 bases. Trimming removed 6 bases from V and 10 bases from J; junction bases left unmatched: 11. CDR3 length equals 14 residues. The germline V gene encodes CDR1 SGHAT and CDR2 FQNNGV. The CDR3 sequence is CASRPTGSYLKLFF. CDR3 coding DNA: TGTGCCAGCAGGCCGACAGGGAGTTACTTAAAACTGTTTTTT. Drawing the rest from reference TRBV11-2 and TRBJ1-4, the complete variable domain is EAGVAQSPRYKIIEKRQSVAFWCNPISGHATLYWYQQILGQGPKLLIQFQNNGVVDDSQLPKDRFSAERLKGVDSTLKIQPAKLEDSAVYLCASRPTGSYLKLFFGSGTQLSVL.

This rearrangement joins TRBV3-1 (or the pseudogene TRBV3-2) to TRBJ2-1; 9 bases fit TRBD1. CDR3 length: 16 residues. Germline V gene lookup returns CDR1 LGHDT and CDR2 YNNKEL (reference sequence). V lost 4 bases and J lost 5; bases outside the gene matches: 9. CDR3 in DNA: TGTGCCAGCAGCCTTTTAGGGACAGGGAGAAACAATGAGCAGTTCTTC. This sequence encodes CASSLLGTGRNNEQFF.

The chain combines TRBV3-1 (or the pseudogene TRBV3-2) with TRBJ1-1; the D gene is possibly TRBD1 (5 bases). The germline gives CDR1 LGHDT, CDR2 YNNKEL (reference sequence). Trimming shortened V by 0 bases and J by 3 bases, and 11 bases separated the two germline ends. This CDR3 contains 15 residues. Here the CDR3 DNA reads TGTGCCAGCAGCCAAGACCCAGGGAGGCACACTGAAGCTTTCTTT. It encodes CASSQDPGRHTEAFF.

The CDR3 nucleotides read TGTGCCAGCAGCGCCCGACAGGTCCAGGAAGCTTTCTTT. It codes for CASSARQVQEAFF. This chain links TRBV5-5 with TRBJ1-1, with D perhaps matching TRBD1 (6 bases). The CDR3 extends over 13 amino acids. Germline V gene sequence: CDR1 SGHKS, CDR2 YYEKEE (reference sequence). With 4 bases removed from V and 8 bases from J, the gap between germline ends came to 15 bases.

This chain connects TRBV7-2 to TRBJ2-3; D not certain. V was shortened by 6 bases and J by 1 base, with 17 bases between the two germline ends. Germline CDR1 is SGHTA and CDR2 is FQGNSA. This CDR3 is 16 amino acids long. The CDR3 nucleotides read TGTGCCAGCAGTCTTACGAGGAGCGCGCGCACAGATACGCAGTATTTT. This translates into CASSLTRSARTDTQYF.

The CDR3 sequence is CAWKDRENTIYF. The CDR3 bases are TGTGCCTGGAAGGACAGGGAAAACACCATATATTTT. The chain recombines TRBV30 with TRBJ1-3; the match to TRBD1 covers 8 bases. This CDR3 has 12 amino acids. Germline CDR1 GTSNPN, CDR2 SVGIG (reference sequence). The ends lost 4 bases at V and 6 bases at J; junction bases unmatched: 2.

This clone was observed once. CDR3 loop: CASSPPARVGEKLFF. Here the CDR3 DNA reads TGTGCCAGCTCACCACCTGCCAGGGTGGGTGAAAAACTGTTTTTT. This chain uses TRBV18 with TRBJ1-4; possibly TRBD1 for D (5 bases). This CDR3 has 15 residues. The germline CDR1 and CDR2 sequences are KGHSH and LQKENI. The germline V and J ends were trimmed by 0 bases and 7 bases, with 12 bases remaining between them. Complete variable domain (other parts from reference TRBV18 and TRBJ1-4): NAGVMQNPRHLVRRRGQEARLRCSPMKGHSHVYWYRQLPEEGLKFMVYLQKENIIDESGMPKERFSAEFPKEGPSILRIQQVVRGDSAAYFCASSPPARVGEKLFFGSGTQLSVL.

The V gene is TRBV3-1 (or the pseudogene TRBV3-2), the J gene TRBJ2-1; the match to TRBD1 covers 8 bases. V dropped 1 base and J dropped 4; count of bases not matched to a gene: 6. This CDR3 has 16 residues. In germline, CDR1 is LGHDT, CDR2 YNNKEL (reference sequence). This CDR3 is CASSQAGQGLYNEQFF. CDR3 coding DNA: TGTGCCAGCAGCCAAGCTGGACAGGGCTTATACAATGAGCAGTTCTTC.

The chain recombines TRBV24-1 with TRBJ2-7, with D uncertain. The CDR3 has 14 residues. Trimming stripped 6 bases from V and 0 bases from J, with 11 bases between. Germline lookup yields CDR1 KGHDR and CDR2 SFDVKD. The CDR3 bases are TGTGCCACCAGTTCTTCCTTTAACTCCTACGAGCAGTACTTC. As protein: CATSSSFNSYEQYF.

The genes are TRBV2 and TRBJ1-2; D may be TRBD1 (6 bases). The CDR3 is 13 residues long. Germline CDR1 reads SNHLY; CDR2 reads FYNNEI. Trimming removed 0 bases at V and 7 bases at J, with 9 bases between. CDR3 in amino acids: CASSEASGVGYTF. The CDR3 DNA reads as TGTGCCAGCAGTGAAGCGTCAGGGGTTGGCTACACCTTC.

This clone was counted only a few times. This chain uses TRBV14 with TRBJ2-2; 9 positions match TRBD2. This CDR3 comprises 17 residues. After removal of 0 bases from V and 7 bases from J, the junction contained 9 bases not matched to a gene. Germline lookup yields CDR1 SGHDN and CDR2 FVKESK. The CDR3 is CASSQESAGGPDGELFF. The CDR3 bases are TGTGCCAGCAGCCAAGAAAGCGCGGGGGGGCCCGACGGGGAGCTGTTTTTT.